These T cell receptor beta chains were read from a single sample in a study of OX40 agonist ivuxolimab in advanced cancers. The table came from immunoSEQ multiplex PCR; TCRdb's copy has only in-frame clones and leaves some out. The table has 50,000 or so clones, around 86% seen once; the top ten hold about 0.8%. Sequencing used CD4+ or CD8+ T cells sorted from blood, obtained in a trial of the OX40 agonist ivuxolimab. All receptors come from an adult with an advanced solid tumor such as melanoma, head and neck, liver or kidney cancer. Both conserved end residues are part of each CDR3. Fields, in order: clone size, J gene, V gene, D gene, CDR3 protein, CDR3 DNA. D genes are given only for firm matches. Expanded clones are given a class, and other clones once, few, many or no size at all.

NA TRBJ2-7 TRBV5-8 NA CASSLEGGQGVYEQYF TGTGCCAGCAGCTTGGAGGGGGGGCAGGGAGTCTACGAGCAGTACTTC
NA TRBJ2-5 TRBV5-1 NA CASSLVPEETQYF TGCGCCAGCAGCTTGGTCCCGGAAGAGACCCAGTACTTC
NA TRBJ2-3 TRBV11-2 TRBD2 CASSLGTSGRRLYF TGTGCCAGCAGCTTGGGGACTAGCGGGAGGAGGTTGTATTTT
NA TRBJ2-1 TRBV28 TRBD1 CASSLAGQGNEQFF TGTGCCAGCAGTTTAGCGGGACAGGGCAATGAGCAGTTCTTC
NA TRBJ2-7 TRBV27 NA CASSPRGTPKGLAEQYF TGTGCCAGCAGTCCGCGGGGGACACCAAAAGGGCTCGCCGAGCAGTACTTC
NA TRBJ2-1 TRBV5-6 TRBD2 CASSSTSESYNEQFF TGTGCCAGCAGCTCGACTAGCGAGAGCTACAATGAGCAGTTCTTC
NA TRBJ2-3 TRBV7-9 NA CASSLAIGQSGFTDTQYF TGTGCCAGCAGCTTAGCGATCGGCCAATCAGGCTTCACAGATACGCAGTATTTT
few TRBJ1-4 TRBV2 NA CASSKQGVIGEKLFF TGTGCCAGCAGTAAACAAGGGGTGATCGGTGAAAAACTGTTTTTT
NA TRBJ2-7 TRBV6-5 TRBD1 CASSHDRGWDEQYF TGTGCCAGCAGTCATGACAGGGGGTGGGACGAGCAGTACTTC
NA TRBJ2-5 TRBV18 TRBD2 CASSLQGLAGETQYF TGTGCCAGCTCACTACAGGGACTAGCCGGGGAGACCCAGTACTTC
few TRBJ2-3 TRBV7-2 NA CASSLSGRGTDTQYF TGTGCCAGCAGCTTATCCGGCAGGGGCACAGATACGCAGTATTTT
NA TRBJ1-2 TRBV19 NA CASNQGGARGYTF TGTGCCAGTAATCAAGGGGGGGCGCGTGGCTACACCTTC
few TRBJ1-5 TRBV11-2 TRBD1 CASSAGGRQPQHF TGTGCCAGCAGCGCAGGGGGACGTCAGCCCCAGCATTTT
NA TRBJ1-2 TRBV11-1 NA CASSPSRAAPNYGYTF TGTGCCAGCAGCCCCTCGAGGGCGGCGCCTAACTATGGCTACACCTTC
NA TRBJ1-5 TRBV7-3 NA CASSFTCSKYSNQPQHF TGTGCCAGCAGCTTTACGTGTTCCAAGTATAGCAATCAGCCCCAGCATTTT
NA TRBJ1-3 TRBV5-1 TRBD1 CASSGTGGAFSGNTIYF TGCGCCAGCAGTGGGACAGGGGGCGCTTTTTCTGGAAACACCATATATTTT
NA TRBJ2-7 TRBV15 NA CATSREISLGLSYYEQYF TGTGCCACCAGCAGAGAGATTTCTTTGGGGTTGAGTTACTACGAGCAGTACTTC
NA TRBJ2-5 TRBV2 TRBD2 CASSPIAGGLETQYF TGTGCCAGCAGTCCGATAGCGGGGGGGCTGGAGACCCAGTACTTC
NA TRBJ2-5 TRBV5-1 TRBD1 CASSLEGGKTQYF TGCGCCAGCAGCTTGGAAGGGGGCAAGACCCAGTACTTC
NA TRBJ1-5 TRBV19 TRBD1 CATQGDRATRAQHF TGTGCCACCCAAGGGGACAGGGCGACTCGGGCCCAGCATTTT
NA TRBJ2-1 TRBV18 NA CASSPSGNEQFF TGTGCCAGCTCACCATCTGGAAATGAGCAGTTCTTC
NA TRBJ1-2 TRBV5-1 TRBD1 CASSPLTGTGEGGYTF TGCGCCAGCAGCCCCCTAACCGGGACAGGGGAGGGTGGCTACACCTTC
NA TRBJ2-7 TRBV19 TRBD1 CASSISGQGSYEQYF TGTGCCAGTAGTATATCGGGACAGGGCTCCTACGAGCAGTACTTC
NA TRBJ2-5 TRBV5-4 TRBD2 CASSQGGLAGINTQYF TGTGCCAGCAGCCAGGGGGGACTAGCGGGTATAAACACCCAGTACTTC
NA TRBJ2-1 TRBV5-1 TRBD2 CASSSTPSGTSYNEQFF TGCGCCAGCAGCTCCACCCCTAGCGGAACCTCCTACAATGAGCAGTTCTTC
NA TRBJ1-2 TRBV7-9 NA CASSLDFLYGYTF TGTGCCAGCAGCTTAGATTTCCTATATGGCTACACCTTC
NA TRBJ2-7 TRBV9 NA CASSVEQGVFDEQYF TGTGCCAGCAGCGTAGAACAGGGAGTTTTCGACGAGCAGTACTTC
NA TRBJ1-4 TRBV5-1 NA CASSPAGPTNEKLFF TGCGCCAGCAGCCCGGCCGGACCTACTAATGAAAAACTGTTTTTT
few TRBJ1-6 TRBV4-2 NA CASSQLFDSPLHF TGTGCCAGCAGCCAATTGTTTGATTCACCCCTCCACTTT
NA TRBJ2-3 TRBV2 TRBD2 CASTGGGTQYF TGTGCCAGCACGGGCGGGGGGACGCAGTATTTT
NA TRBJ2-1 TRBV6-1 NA CASAPYNEQFF TGTGCCAGCGCTCCCTACAATGAGCAGTTCTTC
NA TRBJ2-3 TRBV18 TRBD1 CASSPRTGGTDTQYF TGTGCCAGCTCACCACGGACAGGGGGCACAGATACGCAGTATTTT
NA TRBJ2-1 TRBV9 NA CASSYDYANEQFF TGTGCCAGCAGCTACGACTACGCCAATGAGCAGTTCTTC
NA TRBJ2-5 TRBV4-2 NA CASSQSGQAGTQYF TGTGCCAGCAGCCAATCCGGCCAAGCAGGGACCCAGTACTTC
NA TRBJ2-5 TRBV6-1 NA CASSLGGLRETQYF TGTGCCAGCAGTCTGGGGGGGCTCCGAGAGACCCAGTACTTC
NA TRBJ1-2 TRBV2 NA CASRPTQFGEDGYTF TGTGCCAGCAGGCCTACCCAATTTGGAGAGGATGGCTACACCTTC
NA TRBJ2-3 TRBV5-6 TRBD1 CASRGQGTDTQYF TGTGCCAGCAGGGGACAGGGTACAGATACGCAGTATTTT
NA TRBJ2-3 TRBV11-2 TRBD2 CASSSGGITSTDTQYF TGTGCCAGCAGCTCCGGGGGGATAACTAGCACAGATACGCAGTATTTT
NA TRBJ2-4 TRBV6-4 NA CASSARVVAKNIQYF TGTGCCAGCAGTGCCCGGGTCGTAGCCAAAAACATTCAGTACTTC
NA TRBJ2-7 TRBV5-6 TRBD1 CASSSETGGSYEQYF TGTGCCAGCAGCTCCGAAACAGGGGGCTCCTACGAGCAGTACTTC
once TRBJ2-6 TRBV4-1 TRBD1 CASSPTGSGANVLTF TGCGCCAGCAGCCCGACAGGGTCTGGGGCCAACGTCCTGACTTTC
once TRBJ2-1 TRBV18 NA CASSPNLSGGSYNEQFF TGTGCCAGCTCACCGAATTTGAGCGGAGGATCCTACAATGAGCAGTTCTTC
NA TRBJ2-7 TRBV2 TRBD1 CASRPGTGVYEQYF TGTGCCAGCAGACCCGGGACAGGGGTTTACGAGCAGTACTTC
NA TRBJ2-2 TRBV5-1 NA CASSSTLPRDTGELFF TGCGCCAGCAGCTCAACACTTCCGAGGGACACCGGGGAGCTGTTTTTT
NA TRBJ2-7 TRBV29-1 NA CSVVQGGGYEQYF TGCAGCGTTGTCCAGGGTGGGGGGTACGAGCAGTACTTC
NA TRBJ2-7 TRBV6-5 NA CASSTAARAGEQYF TGTGCCAGCAGTACCGCGGCCCGGGCAGGCGAGCAGTACTTC
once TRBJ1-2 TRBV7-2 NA CASSWPGDWSGYTF TGTGCCAGCAGCTGGCCAGGGGATTGGTCTGGCTACACCTTC
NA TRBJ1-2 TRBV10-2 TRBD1 CASSESQVTGVYGYTF TGCGCCAGCAGTGAGTCGCAGGTGACAGGGGTATATGGCTACACCTTC
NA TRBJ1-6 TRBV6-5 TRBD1 CASSSVHDRGRSPLHF TGTGCCAGCAGTTCGGTCCATGACAGGGGACGATCACCCCTCCACTTT
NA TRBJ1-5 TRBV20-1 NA CSATSGGPQHF TGCAGTGCTACCTCGGGGGGGCCCCAGCATTTT